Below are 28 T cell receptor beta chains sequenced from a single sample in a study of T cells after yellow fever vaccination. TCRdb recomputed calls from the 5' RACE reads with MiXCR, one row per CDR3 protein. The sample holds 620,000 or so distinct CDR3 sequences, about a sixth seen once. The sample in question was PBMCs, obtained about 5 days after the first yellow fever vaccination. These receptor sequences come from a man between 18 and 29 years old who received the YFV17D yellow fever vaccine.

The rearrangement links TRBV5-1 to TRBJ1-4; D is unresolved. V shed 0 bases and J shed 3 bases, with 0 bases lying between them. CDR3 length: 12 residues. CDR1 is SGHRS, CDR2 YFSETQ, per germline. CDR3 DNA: TGCGCCAGCAGCTTGGCTAATGAAAAACTGTTTTTT. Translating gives CASSLANEKLFF.

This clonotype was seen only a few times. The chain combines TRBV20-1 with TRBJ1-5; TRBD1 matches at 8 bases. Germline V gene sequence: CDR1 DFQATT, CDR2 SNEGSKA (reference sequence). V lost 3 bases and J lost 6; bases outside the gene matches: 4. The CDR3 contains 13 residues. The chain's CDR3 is CSASPTGGQPQHF. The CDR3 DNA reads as TGCAGTGCTAGCCCTACAGGGGGTCAGCCCCAGCATTTT.

The CDR3 region has the DNA TGTGCCAGCAAGGTAGCGGGGGCAGATACGCAGTATTTT. Protein: CASKVAGADTQYF. The gene calls are TRBV25-1 and TRBJ2-3; 9 nucleotides align to TRBD2. The CDR3 runs 13 residues. The germline gives CDR1 MGHDK, CDR2 SYGVNS. J gave up 4 bases and V 7 bases, and 3 bases lay outside the gene matches.

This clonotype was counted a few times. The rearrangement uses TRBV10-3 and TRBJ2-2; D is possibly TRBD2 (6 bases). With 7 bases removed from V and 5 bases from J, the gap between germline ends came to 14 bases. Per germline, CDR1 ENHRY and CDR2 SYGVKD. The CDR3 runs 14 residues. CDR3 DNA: TGTGCCATCACCGATATCGGGGGTACCGGGGAGCTGTTTTTT. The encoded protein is CAITDIGGTGELFF.

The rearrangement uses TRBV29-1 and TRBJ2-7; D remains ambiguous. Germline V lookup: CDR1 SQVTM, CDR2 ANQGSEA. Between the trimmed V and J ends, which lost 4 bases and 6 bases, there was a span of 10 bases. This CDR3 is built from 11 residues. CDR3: CSVAPPSEQYF. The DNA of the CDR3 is TGCAGCGTTGCACCCCCGTCCGAGCAGTACTTC.

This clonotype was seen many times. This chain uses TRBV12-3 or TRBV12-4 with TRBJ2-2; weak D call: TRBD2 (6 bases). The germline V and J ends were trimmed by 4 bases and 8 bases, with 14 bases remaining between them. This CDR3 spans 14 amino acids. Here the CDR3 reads CASSYSPGTGELFF. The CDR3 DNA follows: TGTGCCAGCAGTTACTCACCGGGGACTGGGGAGCTGTTTTTT.

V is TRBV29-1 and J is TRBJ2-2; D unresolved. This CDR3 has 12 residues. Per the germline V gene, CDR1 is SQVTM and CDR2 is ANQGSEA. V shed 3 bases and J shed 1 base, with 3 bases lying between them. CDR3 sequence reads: CSVDQNTGELFF. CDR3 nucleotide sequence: TGCAGCGTTGATCAGAACACCGGGGAGCTGTTTTTT.

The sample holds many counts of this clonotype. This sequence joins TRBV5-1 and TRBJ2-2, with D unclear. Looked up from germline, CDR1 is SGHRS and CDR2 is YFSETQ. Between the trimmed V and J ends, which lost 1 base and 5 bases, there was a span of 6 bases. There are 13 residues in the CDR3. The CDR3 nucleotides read TGCGCCAGCAGCTTGATGGGGACCGGGGAGCTGTTTTTT. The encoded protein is CASSLMGTGELFF.

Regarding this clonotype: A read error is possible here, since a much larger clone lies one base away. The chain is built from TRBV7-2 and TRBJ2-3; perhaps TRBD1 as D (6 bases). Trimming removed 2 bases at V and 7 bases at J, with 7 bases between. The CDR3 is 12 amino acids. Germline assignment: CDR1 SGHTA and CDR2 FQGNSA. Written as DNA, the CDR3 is TGTGCCAGCAGCTTACAGGGGAATACGCAGTATTTT. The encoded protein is CASSLQGNTQYF. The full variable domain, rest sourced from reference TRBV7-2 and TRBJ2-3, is GAGVSQSPSNKVTEKGKDVELRCDPISGHTALYWYRQSLGQGLEFLIYFQGNSAPDKSGLPSDRFSAERTGGSVSTLTIQRTQQEDSAVYLCASSLQGNTQYFGPGTRLTVL.

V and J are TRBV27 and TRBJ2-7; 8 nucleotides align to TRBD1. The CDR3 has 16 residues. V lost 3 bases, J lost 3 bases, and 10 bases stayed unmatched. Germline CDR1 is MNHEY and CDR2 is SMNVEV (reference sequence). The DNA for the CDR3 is TGTGCCAGCAGTTTCACCGGACAGGGACTTTTCTACGAGCAGTACTTC. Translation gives CASSFTGQGLFYEQYF.

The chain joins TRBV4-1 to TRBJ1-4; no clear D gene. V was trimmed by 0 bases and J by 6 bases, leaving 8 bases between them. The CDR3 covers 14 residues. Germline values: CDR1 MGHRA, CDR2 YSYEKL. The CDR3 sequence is CASSQDVGYEKLFF. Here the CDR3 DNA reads TGCGCCAGCAGCCAAGATGTTGGGTATGAAAAACTGTTTTTT.

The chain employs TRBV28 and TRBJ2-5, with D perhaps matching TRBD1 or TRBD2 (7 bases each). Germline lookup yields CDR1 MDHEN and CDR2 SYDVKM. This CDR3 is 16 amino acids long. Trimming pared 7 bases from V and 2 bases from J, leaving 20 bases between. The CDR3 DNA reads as TGTGCCAGCAAATCCAGGGGGGGGGCTCGGCAAGAGACCCAGTACTTC. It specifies CASKSRGGARQETQYF. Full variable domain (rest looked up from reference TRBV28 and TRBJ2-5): DVKVTQSSRYLVKRTGEKVFLECVQDMDHENMFWYRQDPGLGLRLIYFSYDVKMKEKGDIPEGYSVSREKKERFSLILESASTNQTSMYLCASKSRGGARQETQYFGPGTRLLVL.

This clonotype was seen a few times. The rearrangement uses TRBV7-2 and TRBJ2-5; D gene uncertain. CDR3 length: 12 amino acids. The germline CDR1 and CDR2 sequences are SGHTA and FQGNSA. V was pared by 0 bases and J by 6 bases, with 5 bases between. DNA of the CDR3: TGTGCCAGCAGCTTAGCCGGGCAGACCCAGTACTTC. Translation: CASSLAGQTQYF.

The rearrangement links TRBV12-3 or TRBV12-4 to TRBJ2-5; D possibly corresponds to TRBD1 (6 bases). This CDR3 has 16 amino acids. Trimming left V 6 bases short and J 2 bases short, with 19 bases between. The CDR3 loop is CASSRLRGGAQETQYF. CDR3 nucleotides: TGTGCCAGCAGCCGCCTGAGAGGGGGAGCACAAGAGACCCAGTACTTC.

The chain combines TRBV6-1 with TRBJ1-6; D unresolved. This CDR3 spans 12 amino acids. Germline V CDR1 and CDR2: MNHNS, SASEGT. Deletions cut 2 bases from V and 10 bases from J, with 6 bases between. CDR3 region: CASSEMESPLHF. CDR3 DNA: TGTGCCAGCAGTGAAATGGAATCACCCCTCCACTTT.

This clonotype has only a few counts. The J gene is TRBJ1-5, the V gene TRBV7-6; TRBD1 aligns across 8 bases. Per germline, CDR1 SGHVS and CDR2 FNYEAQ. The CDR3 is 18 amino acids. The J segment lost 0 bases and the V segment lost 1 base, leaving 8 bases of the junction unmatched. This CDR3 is CASSLGAGGQYSNQPQHF. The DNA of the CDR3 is TGTGCCAGCAGCTTAGGAGCAGGGGGCCAATATAGCAATCAGCCCCAGCATTTT.

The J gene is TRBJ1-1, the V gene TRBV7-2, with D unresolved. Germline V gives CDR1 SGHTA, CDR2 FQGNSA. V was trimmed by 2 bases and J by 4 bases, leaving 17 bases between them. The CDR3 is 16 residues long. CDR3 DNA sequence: TGTGCCAGCAGCTTATCGGTCCCGGGTTGGGGCACTGAAGCTTTCTTT. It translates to CASSLSVPGWGTEAFF.

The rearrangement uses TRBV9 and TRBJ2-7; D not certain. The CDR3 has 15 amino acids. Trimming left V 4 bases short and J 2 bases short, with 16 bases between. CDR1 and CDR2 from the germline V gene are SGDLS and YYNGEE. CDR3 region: CASSPHWAVTYEQYF. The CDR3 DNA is TGTGCCAGCAGCCCCCATTGGGCGGTAACCTACGAGCAGTACTTC.

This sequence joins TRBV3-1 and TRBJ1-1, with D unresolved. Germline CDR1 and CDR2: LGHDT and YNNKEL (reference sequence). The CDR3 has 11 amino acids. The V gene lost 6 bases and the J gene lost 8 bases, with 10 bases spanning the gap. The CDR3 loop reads CASSQTHEAFF. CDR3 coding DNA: TGTGCCAGCAGTCAGACGCACGAAGCTTTCTTT.

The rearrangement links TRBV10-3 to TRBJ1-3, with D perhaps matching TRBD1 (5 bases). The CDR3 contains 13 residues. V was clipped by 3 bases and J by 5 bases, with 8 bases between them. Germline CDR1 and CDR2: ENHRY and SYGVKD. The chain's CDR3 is CAISEQERNTIYF. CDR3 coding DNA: TGTGCCATCAGTGAACAGGAGCGAAACACCATATATTTT.

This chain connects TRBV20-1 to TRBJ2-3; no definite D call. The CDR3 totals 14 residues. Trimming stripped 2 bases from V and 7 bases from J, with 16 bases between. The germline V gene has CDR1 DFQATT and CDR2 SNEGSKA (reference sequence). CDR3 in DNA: TGCAGTGCTAGAAACGAAGTCAGGCCTCATACGCAGTATTTT. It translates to CSARNEVRPHTQYF.

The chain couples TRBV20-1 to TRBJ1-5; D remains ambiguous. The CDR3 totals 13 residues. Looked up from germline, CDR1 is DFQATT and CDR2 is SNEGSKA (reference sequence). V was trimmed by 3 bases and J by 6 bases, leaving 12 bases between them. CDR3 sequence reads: CSASGGQGQPQHF. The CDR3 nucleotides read TGCAGTGCTAGTGGAGGGCAAGGTCAGCCCCAGCATTTT.

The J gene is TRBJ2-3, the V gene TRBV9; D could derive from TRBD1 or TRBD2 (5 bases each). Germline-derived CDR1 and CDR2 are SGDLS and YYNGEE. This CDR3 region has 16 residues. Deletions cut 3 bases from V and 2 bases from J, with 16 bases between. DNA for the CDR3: TGTGCCAGCAGCGCCGAAACCGGGACCTACACAGATACGCAGTATTTT. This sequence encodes CASSAETGTYTDTQYF.

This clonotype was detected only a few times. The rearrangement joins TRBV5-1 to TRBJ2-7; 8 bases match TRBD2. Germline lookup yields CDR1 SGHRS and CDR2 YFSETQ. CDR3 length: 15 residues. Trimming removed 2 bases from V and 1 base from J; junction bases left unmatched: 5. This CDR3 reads CASSFASGPSYEQYF. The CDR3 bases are TGCGCCAGCAGCTTCGCTAGCGGGCCTTCCTACGAGCAGTACTTC.

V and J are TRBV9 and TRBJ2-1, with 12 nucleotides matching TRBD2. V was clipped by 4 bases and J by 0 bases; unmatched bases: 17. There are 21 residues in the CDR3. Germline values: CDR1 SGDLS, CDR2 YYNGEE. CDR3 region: CASSSGPTSGGWGSSYNEQFF. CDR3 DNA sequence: TGTGCCAGCAGCTCCGGGCCGACTAGCGGGGGTTGGGGGAGCTCCTACAATGAGCAGTTCTTC.

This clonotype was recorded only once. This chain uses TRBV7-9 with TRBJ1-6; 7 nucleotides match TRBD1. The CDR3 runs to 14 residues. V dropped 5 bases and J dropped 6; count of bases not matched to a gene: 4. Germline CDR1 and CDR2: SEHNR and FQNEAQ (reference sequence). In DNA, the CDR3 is TGTGCCAGCAGCCGACAGGGCCCTAATTCACCCCTCCACTTT. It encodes CASSRQGPNSPLHF. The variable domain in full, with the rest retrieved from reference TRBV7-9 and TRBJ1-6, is DTGVSQNPRHKITKRGQNVTFRCDPISEHNRLYWYRQTLGQGPEFLTYFQNEAQLEKSRLLSDRFSAERPKGSFSTLEIQRTEQGDSAMYLCASSRQGPNSPLHFGNGTRLTVT.

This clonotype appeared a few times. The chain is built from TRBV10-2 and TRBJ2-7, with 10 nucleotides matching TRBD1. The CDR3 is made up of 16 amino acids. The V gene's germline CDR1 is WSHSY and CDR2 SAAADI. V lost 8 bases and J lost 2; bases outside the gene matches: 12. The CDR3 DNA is TGCGCCAGCGTCCCGGGACAGGGGCGTAAGGCCTACGAGCAGTACTTC. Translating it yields CASVPGQGRKAYEQYF.

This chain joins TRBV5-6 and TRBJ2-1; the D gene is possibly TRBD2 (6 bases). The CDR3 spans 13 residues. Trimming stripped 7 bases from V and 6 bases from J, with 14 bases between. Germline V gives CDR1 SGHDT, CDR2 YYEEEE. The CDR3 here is CASARLDSNEQFF. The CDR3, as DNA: TGTGCCAGCGCCCGACTAGACAGCAATGAGCAGTTCTTC.